These 3 T cell receptor beta chains originate from one sample sequenced in a study of T cell changes during pregnancy in multiple sclerosis. Libraries were prepared by immunoSEQ multiplex PCR; TCRdb keeps only in-frame clonotypes and omits some of them. Here the sample spans more than 35,000 clones, around 90% being singletons. The sample was CD4+ T cells from peripheral blood mononuclear cells, taken in the first trimester of pregnancy. Every receptor here comes from a female donor with multiple sclerosis, enrolled in a pregnancy study.

This chain joins TRBV7-8 and TRBJ2-6; D perhaps matches TRBD1 (5 bases). V lost 1 base and J lost 3, with 7 bases in between. The CDR3 has 15 amino acids. Germline values: CDR1 SGHVS, CDR2 FQNEAQ. CDR3 in amino acids: CASSLGGYGANVLTF. In DNA form, the CDR3 reads TGTGCCAGCAGCTTAGGGGGCTATGGGGCCAACGTCCTGACTTTC.

V gene TRBV7-2 combines with J gene TRBJ1-6, with 7 bases matching TRBD1. V trimming: 5 bases; J trimming: 7 bases; junction bases outside the gene matches: 8. This CDR3 comprises 15 residues. Germline CDR1 is SGHTA and CDR2 is FQGNSA. The CDR3 protein is CASSQTGSKNSPLHF. The CDR3 nucleotides read TGTGCCAGCAGCCAGACAGGGTCCAAGAATTCACCCCTCCACTTT.

The chain is built from TRBV27 and TRBJ2-1; 9 bases are a match to TRBD2. Germline lookup yields CDR1 MNHEY and CDR2 SMNVEV (reference sequence). The CDR3 is 18 residues long. Losses at the gene ends were 5 bases for V and 0 bases for J; bases not matched to a gene: 11. The CDR3 coding sequence is TGTGCCAGCAGTGGAAGGGGGCGGGGGGGGAGCTCCTACAATGAGCAGTTCTTC. Its translation is CASSGRGRGGSSYNEQFF.